The 29 T cell receptor beta chains below come from one sample, sequenced in a study of blood T cell repertoires in COVID-19. Profiling relied on immunoSEQ multiplex PCR, and the TCRdb table lists in-frame clones only, not all of them. This sample has roughly 200,000 clones; roughly 85% occur once, and the top ten carry roughly 20%. The sequenced sample consisted of PBMCs or T cells enriched from blood (not recorded which). The receptors were gathered from a man aged 35 to 55 who had recovered from COVID-19.

In this sample, this clone turned up a few times. DNA of the CDR3: TGTGCCAGCAGTCAATATAGACTAGCGGGCAACTACGAGCAGTACTTC. Protein product: CASSQYRLAGNYEQYF. This chain joins TRBV7-8 and TRBJ2-7, with 10 bases lining up with TRBD2. The CDR3 is made up of 16 amino acids. The ends lost 6 bases at V and 3 bases at J; junction bases unmatched: 11. Germline V gene data show CDR1 as SGHVS and CDR2 as FQNEAQ. Filled out from reference TRBV7-8 and TRBJ2-7, the complete variable domain reads GAGVSQSPRYKVAKRGQDVALRCDPISGHVSLFWYQQALGQGPEFLTYFQNEAQLDKSGLPSDRFFAERPEGSVSTLKIQRTQQEDSAVYLCASSQYRLAGNYEQYFGPGTRLTVT.

A single count supports this clone. The gene calls are TRBV5-4 and TRBJ1-5, with a tentative D call TRBD1 (6 bases). Germline-derived CDR1 and CDR2 are SGHNT and YYREEE (reference sequence). The CDR3 is made up of 13 amino acids. Deletions cut 0 bases from V and 7 bases from J, with 8 bases between. CDR3 coding DNA: TGTGCCAGCAGCTTGGGGGGGGGCCAGCCCCAGCATTTT. Translated, it gives CASSLGGGQPQHF.

The genes are TRBV30 and TRBJ2-7; 7 bases match TRBD2. V shed 4 bases, J shed 6 bases, and the junction held 3 bases outside the gene matches. The CDR3 is 11 residues long. Germline V CDR1 and CDR2: GTSNPN, SVGIG (reference sequence). This chain's CDR3 is CAWKRGIEQYF. DNA of the CDR3: TGTGCCTGGAAGCGGGGCATCGAGCAGTACTTC.

This clone was observed once. This chain joins TRBV10-3 and TRBJ1-2, with a tentative D call TRBD1 (5 bases). Germline assignment: CDR1 ENHRY and CDR2 SYGVKD. Trimming stripped 4 bases from V and 1 base from J, with 7 bases between. The CDR3 covers 13 residues. As DNA, the CDR3 is TGTGCCATCAGTGCTCAGGGTAACTATGGCTACACCTTC. Translated: CAISAQGNYGYTF.

The CDR3 protein is CASSPMGGKVPYEQYF. CDR3 DNA sequence: TGTGCCAGCAGTCCCATGGGGGGGAAGGTCCCTTACGAGCAGTACTTC. The chain recombines TRBV7-2 with TRBJ2-7; 7 bases line up with TRBD2. The trim removed 6 bases at V and 4 bases at J, leaving 15 bases unmatched. Germline lookup yields CDR1 SGHTA and CDR2 FQGNSA. The CDR3 is 16 residues long. Complete variable domain (other parts from reference TRBV7-2 and TRBJ2-7): GAGVSQSPSNKVTEKGKDVELRCDPISGHTALYWYRQSLGQGLEFLIYFQGNSAPDKSGLPSDRFSAERTGGSVSTLTIQRTQQEDSAVYLCASSPMGGKVPYEQYFGPGTRLTVT.

This chain uses TRBV3-1 (or the pseudogene TRBV3-2) with TRBJ1-6; 8 nucleotides align to TRBD1. V dropped 0 bases and J dropped 7; count of bases not matched to a gene: 5. The germline gives CDR1 LGHDT, CDR2 YNNKEL (reference sequence). The CDR3 runs 16 residues. CDR3 DNA: TGTGCCAGCAGCCAAGATTCCCGGACAGGGAATTCACCCCTCCACTTT. Its protein product is CASSQDSRTGNSPLHF.

This chain links TRBV18 with TRBJ1-2; D may be TRBD1 (6 bases). The CDR3 runs 18 residues. V was cut by 3 bases and J by 0 bases, with 20 bases left in between. From germline, CDR1 is KGHSH and CDR2 LQKENI. The CDR3 nucleotides are TGTGCCAGCTCACCGCGAGGACAGCAAGCTTTAACTAACTATGGCTACACCTTC. This encodes CASSPRGQQALTNYGYTF.

The chain combines TRBV13 with TRBJ1-1, with D possibly TRBD1 on 5 matching bases. From germline, CDR1 is PRHDT and CDR2 FYEKMQ (reference sequence). V was clipped by 6 bases and J by 2 bases, with 13 bases between them. The CDR3 consists of 14 residues. In DNA, the CDR3 is TGTGCCAGCAGTCCGACAAGGGGAAACACTGAAGCTTTCTTT. This sequence encodes CASSPTRGNTEAFF.

This clone is a singleton in its sample. The V and J genes are TRBV6-5 and TRBJ1-4; tentatively, D is TRBD1 (5 bases). V dropped 7 bases and J dropped 8 bases, with 8 bases sitting between them. Germline CDR1 reads MNHEY; CDR2 reads SVGAGI. CDR3 length: 11 residues. CDR3 in amino acids: CASMAGEKLFF. CDR3 in DNA: TGTGCCAGCATGGCAGGGGAAAAACTGTTTTTT.

The chain carries TRBV29-1 and TRBJ2-1; D may be TRBD2 (6 bases). CDR1 is SQVTM, CDR2 ANQGSEA, per germline. V was clipped by 5 bases and J by 0 bases, with 11 bases between them. CDR3 length: 14 amino acids. CDR3 loop: CSVSGTLSYNEQFF. CDR3 nucleotide sequence: TGCAGCGTTTCCGGGACTCTCTCCTACAATGAGCAGTTCTTC.

This chain links TRBV10-3 with TRBJ2-1; 9 bases match TRBD2. The CDR3 totals 16 residues. Germline CDR1 and CDR2: ENHRY and SYGVKD. After removal of 2 bases from V and 2 bases from J, the junction contained 4 bases not matched to a gene. For the CDR3, the DNA is TGTGCCATCAGTGAGAGGGTAGCGGGGGCCTACAATGAGCAGTTCTTC. The encoded protein is CAISERVAGAYNEQFF.

This clone has just one count. The rearrangement links TRBV9 to TRBJ2-7; TRBD2 agrees at 9 bases. Germline CDR1 is SGDLS and CDR2 is YYNGEE. V shed 0 bases, J shed 1 base, and the junction held 11 bases outside the gene matches. This CDR3 comprises 18 residues. This CDR3 is CASSVAPVVAGASYEQYF. The CDR3 region has the DNA TGTGCCAGCAGCGTAGCTCCGGTGGTAGCGGGAGCTTCCTACGAGCAGTACTTC. The variable domain in full, with the rest retrieved from reference TRBV9 and TRBJ2-7, is DSGVTQTPKHLITATGQRVTLRCSPRSGDLSVYWYQQSLDQGLQFLIQYYNGEERAKGNILERFSAQQFPDLHSELNLSSLELGDSALYFCASSVAPVVAGASYEQYFGPGTRLTVT.

This chain joins TRBV12-5 and TRBJ2-7; 13 nucleotides align to TRBD2. The length of the CDR3 is 15 residues. V lost 5 bases to trimming and J lost 3 bases; unmatched junction nucleotides: 4. Per germline, CDR1 LGHNT and CDR2 FRNRAP. CDR3 loop: CASGKGTSGIYEQYF. The DNA for the CDR3 is TGTGCTAGTGGTAAGGGGACTAGCGGGATCTACGAGCAGTACTTC.

The rearrangement links TRBV7-9 to TRBJ1-6; 10 bases align to TRBD1. The CDR3 has 17 residues. Germline V lookup: CDR1 SEHNR, CDR2 FQNEAQ (reference sequence). The junction had 7 bases not matched to a gene; V was cut back by 3 bases and J by 5 bases. CDR3 residues: CASSFTTGGLNNSPLHF. In DNA form, the CDR3 reads TGTGCCAGCAGCTTTACGACAGGGGGCCTAAATAATTCACCCCTCCACTTT. Full variable domain (missing parts from reference TRBV7-9 and TRBJ1-6): DTGVSQNPRHKITKRGQNVTFRCDPISEHNRLYWYRQTLGQGPEFLTYFQNEAQLEKSRLLSDRFSAERPKGSFSTLEIQRTEQGDSAMYLCASSFTTGGLNNSPLHFGNGTRLTVT.

This chain joins TRBV7-3 and TRBJ2-1; 9 nucleotides match TRBD2. The germline gives CDR1 SGHTA, CDR2 FQGTGA. The CDR3 spans 14 residues. Trimming removed 2 bases from V and 12 bases from J; junction bases left unmatched: 8. This chain's CDR3 is CASSLAGGPNGQFF. CDR3 DNA: TGTGCCAGCAGCTTAGCGGGAGGGCCTAACGGGCAGTTCTTC. Complete variable domain (other parts from reference TRBV7-3 and TRBJ2-1): GAGVSQTPSNKVTEKGKYVELRCDPISGHTALYWYRQSLGQGPEFLIYFQGTGAADDSGLPNDRFFAVRPEGSVSTLKIQRTERGDSAVYLCASSLAGGPNGQFFGPGTRLTVL.

This chain joins TRBV7-8 and TRBJ2-2; D is uncertain. The CDR3 has 14 residues. V lost 4 bases, J lost 4 bases, and 10 bases lay in between. The V gene's germline CDR1 is SGHVS and CDR2 FQNEAQ. The CDR3 DNA reads as TGTGCCAGCAGCTCTGACTTAGGCACCGGGGAGCTGTTTTTT. Protein sequence: CASSSDLGTGELFF.

V is TRBV4-3 and J is TRBJ1-5; no clear D gene. Germline CDR1 is LGHNA and CDR2 is YSLEER. Trimming shortened V by 1 base and J by 7 bases, and 11 bases separated the two germline ends. The CDR3 length is 14 residues. Here the CDR3 reads CASSQGRGWQPQHF. The CDR3 DNA sequence: TGCGCCAGCAGCCAAGGCCGGGGTTGGCAGCCCCAGCATTTT.

The rearrangement uses TRBV4-3 and TRBJ2-3, with 9 bases matching TRBD2. CDR1 is LGHNA, CDR2 YSLEER, per germline. The CDR3 spans 15 residues. The V gene end was trimmed by 3 bases and the J gene end by 4 bases; junction bases not matched to a gene: 5. CDR3 nucleotides: TGCGCCAGCAGCCACCATAGCGGGAGCCCAGATACGCAGTATTTT. It codes for CASSHHSGSPDTQYF.

The chain employs TRBV6-5 and TRBJ1-3; no definite D call. Trimming took off 10 bases at V and 1 base at J, with 14 bases between the two ends. The CDR3 is made up of 14 amino acids. The germline V gene has CDR1 MNHEY and CDR2 SVGAGI. The CDR3 here is CATKAGLSGNTIYF. CDR3 DNA sequence: TGTGCCACCAAGGCGGGGTTGTCTGGAAACACCATATATTTT.

The rearrangement links TRBV7-2 to TRBJ1-2, with TRBD1 matching 11 bases. CDR3 size: 15 residues. The germline gives CDR1 SGHTA, CDR2 FQGNSA. J lost 8 bases, V lost 4 bases, and 9 bases had no gene match. CDR3 in amino acids: CASSSRTGGSSGYTF. The CDR3 DNA sequence: TGTGCCAGCAGCTCCCGGACAGGGGGCTCATCAGGCTACACCTTC. Together with reference TRBV7-2 and TRBJ1-2, the CDR3 gives the full variable domain: GAGVSQSPSNKVTEKGKDVELRCDPISGHTALYWYRQSLGQGLEFLIYFQGNSAPDKSGLPSDRFSAERTGGSVSTLTIQRTQQEDSAVYLCASSSRTGGSSGYTFGSGTRLTVV.

This rearrangement joins TRBV13 to TRBJ2-5; 10 positions match TRBD2. The CDR3 totals 16 residues. V lost 4 bases and J lost 4; bases outside the gene matches: 9. CDR1 is PRHDT and CDR2 is FYEKMQ in the germline V gene (reference sequence). CDR3 coding DNA: TGTGCCAGCAGCTCTTCCCAGCGGGAGGGCCGAGAGACCCAGTACTTC. The encoded protein is CASSSSQREGRETQYF.

This chain joins TRBV5-1 and TRBJ2-1, with TRBD2 identical over 11 bases. Germline CDR1 SGHRS, CDR2 YFSETQ. The CDR3 sequence is 18 residues long. The V gene end was trimmed by 0 bases and the J gene end by 0 bases; junction bases not matched to a gene: 5. CDR3 sequence reads: CASSLAASGGSSYNEQFF. The DNA of the CDR3 is TGCGCCAGCAGCTTGGCGGCTAGCGGGGGGAGCTCCTACAATGAGCAGTTCTTC.

CDR3 sequence: CASSLGWTGEQYF. CDR3 in DNA: TGTGCCAGCAGCTTAGGATGGACAGGCGAGCAGTACTTC. The V gene is TRBV11-3, the J gene TRBJ2-7; TRBD1 agrees at 7 bases. The CDR3 is made up of 13 amino acids. CDR1 and CDR2 from the germline V gene are SGHNT and YENEEA. The ends lost 1 base at V and 6 bases at J; junction bases unmatched: 3.

The chain has TRBV10-2 and TRBJ2-5; D remains ambiguous. This CDR3 region has 14 residues. The germline V gene has CDR1 WSHSY and CDR2 SAAADI. V was trimmed by 3 bases and J by 1 base, leaving 9 bases between them. DNA of the CDR3: TGCGCCAGCAGTGACTCGTTCAGCCAAGAGACCCAGTACTTC. Translation: CASSDSFSQETQYF.

The chain links TRBV19 to TRBJ2-5, with TRBD2 matching 7 bases. The CDR3 runs to 15 residues. V gave up 5 bases and J gave up 1 base; unmatched junction bases: 7. CDR1 is LNHDA and CDR2 is SQIVND in the germline V gene (reference sequence). The CDR3 is CASSLTSRGQETQYF. In DNA form, the CDR3 reads TGTGCCAGTAGTTTGACTAGCCGGGGCCAAGAGACCCAGTACTTC.

Points on this clone: The same CDR3 also results from other DNA sequences found in this sample. The chain has TRBV7-8 and TRBJ1-1; the match to TRBD1 covers 9 bases. Looked up from germline, CDR1 is SGHVS and CDR2 is FQNEAQ. The CDR3 loop spans 14 amino acids. After removal of 5 bases from V and 1 base from J, the junction contained 2 bases not matched to a gene. CDR3 residues: CASSRDRENTEAFF. The CDR3 coding sequence is TGTGCCAGCAGCCGGGACAGGGAGAACACTGAAGCTTTCTTT.

This clone was detected a few times. The gene calls are TRBV12-5 and TRBJ2-7; tentative D call: TRBD2 (6 bases). The germline V gene has CDR1 LGHNT and CDR2 FRNRAP. Deletions cut 5 bases from V and 5 bases from J, with 19 bases between. The CDR3 extends over 15 amino acids. The CDR3 sequence: CASGPTGRTKNEQYF. CDR3 nucleotide sequence: TGTGCTAGTGGTCCGACCGGACGGACTAAAAACGAGCAGTACTTC.

This chain links TRBV28 with TRBJ1-5, with TRBD1 matching over 9 bases. The CDR3 is made up of 15 amino acids. V lost 3 bases and J lost 6; bases outside the gene matches: 6. Germline CDR1 reads MDHEN; CDR2 reads SYDVKM. CDR3 in DNA: TGTGCCAGCAGTTTCCCGGGGACAGGGAGTCAGCCCCAGCATTTT. It encodes CASSFPGTGSQPQHF.

The count of this clone is one. The chain recombines TRBV12-3 or TRBV12-4 with TRBJ2-2, with D uncertain. This CDR3 spans 13 amino acids. V lost 3 bases and J lost 5, with 7 bases in between. Written as DNA, the CDR3 is TGTGCCAGCAGTTTTAAGCGAACCGGGGAGCTGTTTTTT. Translation: CASSFKRTGELFF.